This paragraph reports one TCR beta chain. This record comes from a study of blood T cell repertoires in COVID-19. Study-wide background: Sources were T cells, B-cell-depleted T cells, or PBMCs; the material itself was cDNA or gDNA.

In the original analysis: Amplification of reference gene primers provided the estimated nucleated cell counts. Measured with immunoSEQ multiplex PCR; TCRdb has only the in-frame clones, and not every one. That table gives V, J and clone size, and the DNA gave D and trimming. The table has 15,000 to 18,000 clones, 70% to 90% seen once. This CDR3 is built from 18 residues. Trimming took 3 bases from V and 3 from J; bases not matched to a gene: 14. Germline-derived CDR1 and CDR2 are MGHRA and YSYEKL. The receptor's source is a man in his sixties with acute or convalescent COVID-19. Sequences were obtained from peripheral blood. The chain is built from TRBV4-1 and TRBJ2-5, with 9 bases aligning to TRBD1. CDR3 amino acids: CASSHLGRLQGAEETQYF. In DNA, the CDR3 is TGCGCCAGCAGCCACCTAGGCCGGTTACAGGGGGCAGAAGAGACCCAGTACTTC.